Presented here are 28 T cell receptor beta chains from one specimen sequenced in a study of cytomegalovirus exposure and HLA in healthy donors. 60 Vbeta and 13 Jbeta primers were used in PCR. Sequenced by immunoSEQ multiplex PCR; TCRdb stores in-frame clones only, minus some. Among about 180,000 clones listed, more than 60% were seen once. Source material: PBMCs. The receptors were gathered from a human donor in good health.

The chain has TRBV7-2 and TRBJ2-3; D perhaps matches TRBD2 (6 bases). The CDR3 runs to 16 residues. The germline gives CDR1 SGHTA, CDR2 FQGNSA. V lost 3 bases to trimming and J lost 2 bases, with 15 bases between them. CDR3 in DNA: TGTGCCAGCAGCTTGGAGGGGCAGCCCAACACAGATACGCAGTATTTT. Residues: CASSLEGQPNTDTQYF. The full variable domain, completed using reference TRBV7-2 and TRBJ2-3, is GAGVSQSPSNKVTEKGKDVELRCDPISGHTALYWYRQSLGQGLEFLIYFQGNSAPDKSGLPSDRFSAERTGGSVSTLTIQRTQQEDSAVYLCASSLEGQPNTDTQYFGPGTRLTVL.

Regarding this clone: Other nucleotide sequences in the sample specify the same CDR3. The J gene is TRBJ1-4, the V gene TRBV5-4; 8 bases match TRBD1. Germline trimming cut 0 bases from V and 4 bases from J; bases unmatched to any gene: 2. Germline-derived CDR1 and CDR2 are SGHNT and YYREEE (reference sequence). The CDR3 sequence is 15 residues long. CDR3 nucleotide sequence: TGTGCCAGCAGCTTGGGTGGACAGGGTAATGAAAAACTGTTTTTT. Translating it yields CASSLGGQGNEKLFF. Drawing the rest from reference TRBV5-4 and TRBJ1-4, the complete variable domain is ETGVTQSPTHLIKTRGQQVTLRCSSQSGHNTVSWYQQALGQGPQFIFQYYREEENGRGNFPPRFSGLQFPNYSSELNVNALELDDSALYLCASSLGGQGNEKLFFGSGTQLSVL.

This clone was picked up one time. This rearrangement joins TRBV27 to TRBJ2-7; the match to TRBD1 covers 8 bases. The CDR3 consists of 13 residues. V lost 6 bases to trimming and J lost 4 bases; unmatched junction nucleotides: 5. Germline assignment: CDR1 MNHEY and CDR2 SMNVEV (reference sequence). The CDR3 loop reads CASRGQGEYEQYF. DNA of the CDR3: TGTGCCAGCAGAGGACAGGGAGAATACGAGCAGTACTTC.

This clone has just a few counts. The chain employs TRBV7-9 and TRBJ1-1; weak D call: TRBD1 (6 bases). CDR1 is SEHNR, CDR2 FQNEAQ, per germline (reference sequence). This CDR3 is built from 14 residues. Trimming took off 6 bases at V and 2 bases at J, with 13 bases between the two ends. The CDR3 reads CASRDSRGNTEAFF. The CDR3 region has the DNA TGTGCCAGCAGAGACTCCAGGGGAAACACTGAAGCTTTCTTT.

This chain uses TRBV19 with TRBJ2-3; TRBD2 aligns across 9 bases. The V segment lost 3 bases and the J segment 0 bases; nucleotides outside the gene matches: 4. This CDR3 has 16 residues. Germline-derived CDR1 and CDR2 are LNHDA and SQIVND (reference sequence). The CDR3 nucleotides are TGTGCCAGTAGTATTGGTAGCGGGGGTAGCACAGATACGCAGTATTTT. This encodes CASSIGSGGSTDTQYF.

V and J are TRBV15 and TRBJ2-3; 13 bases are a match to TRBD2. V was clipped by 5 bases and J by 4 bases; unmatched bases: 3. CDR3 size: 15 residues. Germline CDR1 reads LNHNV; CDR2 reads YYDKDF (reference sequence). DNA of the CDR3: TGTGCCACCAGCCTTGGACTAGCGGGAGCAGATACGCAGTATTTT. It is translated as CATSLGLAGADTQYF. Complete variable domain (other parts from reference TRBV15 and TRBJ2-3): DAMVIQNPRYQVTQFGKPVTLSCSQTLNHNVMYWYQQKSSQAPKLLFHYYDKDFNNEADTPDNFQSRRPNTSFCFLDIRSPGLGDTAMYLCATSLGLAGADTQYFGPGTRLTVL.

Of note for this clone: Other DNA sequences from this sample encode an identical CDR3 as well. V is TRBV30 and J is TRBJ1-1, with D possibly TRBD1 on 6 matching bases. V was shortened by 2 bases and J by 0 bases, with 7 bases between the two germline ends. CDR3 size: 13 residues. Per germline, CDR1 GTSNPN and CDR2 SVGIG (reference sequence). Here the CDR3 reads CAWSRGMNTEAFF. The CDR3 bases are TGTGCCTGGAGTAGGGGGATGAACACTGAAGCTTTCTTT.

The chain uses TRBV7-2 and TRBJ2-2, with 7 positions matching TRBD1. The CDR3 extends over 17 amino acids. Per the germline V gene, CDR1 is SGHTA and CDR2 is FQGNSA. V dropped 5 bases and J dropped 5; count of bases not matched to a gene: 14. CDR3 region: CASSPPPGQPRTGELFF. The CDR3 nucleotides read TGTGCCAGCAGCCCCCCTCCGGGACAGCCACGGACCGGGGAGCTGTTTTTT.

This chain links TRBV27 with TRBJ1-1, with TRBD1 as a possible D gene (5 bases). The CDR3 has 13 residues. Germline-derived CDR1 and CDR2 are MNHEY and SMNVEV (reference sequence). V lost 3 bases and J 5 bases, leaving 10 bases between the germline ends. The CDR3 here is CASSLGRGTEAFF. The CDR3 coding sequence is TGTGCCAGCAGTTTGGGACGGGGGACTGAAGCTTTCTTT.

This rearrangement joins TRBV6-4 to TRBJ2-6; no clear D. The germline CDR1 and CDR2 sequences are MRHNA and SNTAGT. This CDR3 region has 14 residues. Trimming left V 7 bases short and J 1 base short, with 8 bases between. Written as DNA, the CDR3 is TGTGCCAGCACCCTGGAGTCTGGGGCCAACGTCCTGACTTTC. Protein product: CASTLESGANVLTF.

J is TRBJ2-1 and V is TRBV4-3, with D possibly being TRBD1 (6 bases). The ends were cut back, 1 base at V and 0 bases at J, with 7 bases in the middle. The V gene's germline CDR1 is LGHNA and CDR2 YSLEER. The CDR3 consists of 15 residues. The CDR3 here is CASSQGGGSYNEQFF. The CDR3 DNA follows: TGCGCCAGCAGCCAAGGAGGGGGCTCCTACAATGAGCAGTTCTTC.

The chain combines TRBV10-2 with TRBJ2-2; TRBD2 agrees at 8 bases. Germline V gives CDR1 WSHSY, CDR2 SAAADI. After removal of 6 bases from V and 1 base from J, the junction contained 4 bases not matched to a gene. The CDR3 is made up of 15 amino acids. CDR3 region: CASSPSGLNTGELFF. CDR3 nucleotide sequence: TGCGCCAGCAGCCCTAGCGGGCTGAACACCGGGGAGCTGTTTTTT.

The V and J genes are TRBV11-2 and TRBJ2-3; 15 bases map to TRBD2. This CDR3 is built from 17 residues. The germline V gene has CDR1 SGHAT and CDR2 FQNNGV. V trimming: 5 bases; J trimming: 2 bases; junction bases outside the gene matches: 5. Here the CDR3 reads CASSLGTSGGPTDTQYF. CDR3 DNA sequence: TGTGCCAGCAGCCTTGGGACTAGCGGGGGGCCCACAGATACGCAGTATTTT.

The rearrangement uses TRBV5-6 and TRBJ1-2, with TRBD1 identical over 7 bases. This CDR3 has 16 amino acids. Germline CDR1 reads SGHDT; CDR2 reads YYEEEE. V lost 5 bases and J lost 6; bases outside the gene matches: 16. The CDR3 here is CASSFLLLQGPHGYTF. For the CDR3, the DNA is TGTGCCAGCAGTTTCTTGCTTTTACAGGGGCCGCATGGCTACACCTTC.

This chain connects TRBV30 to TRBJ1-1; TRBD1 agrees at 7 bases. The CDR3 extends over 12 amino acids. V trimming: 7 bases; J trimming: 5 bases; junction bases outside the gene matches: 7. Germline V CDR1 and CDR2: GTSNPN, SVGIG (reference sequence). The DNA for the CDR3 is TGTGCCTTCCACAGGGGTTGGACTGAAGCTTTCTTT. As protein: CAFHRGWTEAFF.

V usage is TRBV7-9 and J usage is TRBJ2-1; the match to TRBD1 covers 7 bases. CDR1 and CDR2 (germline): SEHNR, FQNEAQ (reference sequence). Losses at the gene ends were 2 bases for V and 7 bases for J; bases not matched to a gene: 5. The CDR3 runs to 14 residues. The CDR3 sequence is CASSLNSQGNEQFF. CDR3 in DNA: TGTGCCAGCAGCTTAAACTCACAGGGGAATGAGCAGTTCTTC.

This chain links TRBV5-1 with TRBJ2-4, with 9 bases aligning to TRBD2. J gave up 3 bases and V 0 bases, and 10 bases lay outside the gene matches. The germline V gene has CDR1 SGHRS and CDR2 YFSETQ. The CDR3 has 18 amino acids. The CDR3 DNA follows: TGCGCCAGCAGCTTGGTTCTGCGGGGGGGCCGGGACAAAAACATTCAGTACTTC. Encoded protein: CASSLVLRGGRDKNIQYF.

The gene calls are TRBV5-1 and TRBJ2-3, with 9 bases lining up with TRBD2. The CDR3 is 14 residues long. The V gene end was trimmed by 0 bases and the J gene end by 4 bases; junction bases not matched to a gene: 0. The germline gives CDR1 SGHRS, CDR2 YFSETQ. In DNA, the CDR3 is TGCGCCAGCAGCTTGGTAGCGGGGGCAGATACGCAGTATTTT. Translation gives CASSLVAGADTQYF. The whole variable domain, remainder taken from reference TRBV5-1 and TRBJ2-3, is KAGVTQTPRYLIKTRGQQVTLSCSPISGHRSVSWYQQTPGQGLQFLFEYFSETQRNKGNFPGRFSGRQFSNSRSEMNVSTLELGDSALYLCASSLVAGADTQYFGPGTRLTVL.

The chain is built from TRBV29-1 and TRBJ2-3; D is possibly TRBD2 (7 bases). The V end was cut by 1 base, the J end by 3 bases, with 14 bases between. The CDR3 totals 15 residues. Germline CDR1 is SQVTM and CDR2 is ANQGSEA. The CDR3 reads CSVEGGGGFTDTQYF. CDR3 coding DNA: TGCAGCGTTGAAGGGGGGGGCGGGTTTACAGATACGCAGTATTTT.

The chain links TRBV10-3 to TRBJ2-1, with a possible D match to TRBD2 (5 bases). Germline lookup yields CDR1 ENHRY and CDR2 SYGVKD. This CDR3 is built from 11 residues. Trimming took off 4 bases at V and 9 bases at J, with 7 bases between the two ends. This CDR3 reads CAISGTGEQFF. The CDR3 coding sequence is TGTGCCATCAGTGGGACTGGTGAGCAGTTCTTC.

The chain is built from TRBV6-5 and TRBJ1-2; D is undetermined. Trimming cost V 8 bases and J 4 bases, with 20 bases left between them. This CDR3 contains 15 residues. Germline loops: CDR1 MNHEY, CDR2 SVGAGI. CDR3 in DNA: TGTGCCAGCCGAGTTGGTCGCTGGTCACCCTATGGCTACACCTTC. It specifies CASRVGRWSPYGYTF.

The V and J genes are TRBV19 and TRBJ2-7; D may be TRBD2 (5 bases). Germline lookup yields CDR1 LNHDA and CDR2 SQIVND (reference sequence). Deletions cut 5 bases from V and 3 bases from J, with 11 bases between. The length of the CDR3 is 13 residues. CDR3 nucleotides: TGTGCCAGTAGTCCAGGACTGCTCTACGAGCAGTACTTC. Encoded protein: CASSPGLLYEQYF.

The genes are TRBV29-1 and TRBJ2-3, with 9 bases matching TRBD1. Germline trimming cut 7 bases from V and 6 bases from J; bases unmatched to any gene: 11. This CDR3 is 14 amino acids long. The V gene's germline CDR1 is SQVTM and CDR2 ANQGSEA. CDR3 nucleotide sequence: TGCAGCGGTATACAGGGGGCTATTGACGATACGCAGTATTTT. It encodes CSGIQGAIDDTQYF.

This clone was seen only a few times. The chain employs TRBV7-2 and TRBJ2-7, with 9 bases identical to TRBD1. The CDR3 runs to 14 residues. The trim removed 5 bases at V and 6 bases at J, leaving 8 bases unmatched. The germline V gene has CDR1 SGHTA and CDR2 FQGNSA. This CDR3 reads CASSPGTGTGEQYF. The CDR3 DNA sequence: TGTGCCAGCAGCCCCGGGACAGGGACCGGCGAGCAGTACTTC.

The chain recombines TRBV6-6 with TRBJ2-7, with TRBD1 matching 8 bases. The CDR3 length is 12 residues. Germline lookup yields CDR1 MNHNY and CDR2 SVGAGI (reference sequence). V trimming: 5 bases; J trimming: 3 bases; junction bases outside the gene matches: 0. The CDR3 DNA follows: TGTGCCAGCAGTGGACAGGGCTACGAGCAGTACTTC. The encoded protein is CASSGQGYEQYF.

V is TRBV11-2 and J is TRBJ2-1; 7 positions match TRBD1. The CDR3 runs 14 residues. CDR1 SGHAT and CDR2 FQNNGV come from the germline V gene. Trimming took 5 bases from V and 10 from J; bases not matched to a gene: 11. CDR3: CASSVTGAFREQFF. The DNA of the CDR3 is TGTGCCAGCAGCGTAACAGGGGCTTTTCGGGAGCAGTTCTTC.

The chain combines TRBV2 with TRBJ2-1; 8 bases align to TRBD2. The CDR3 has 12 amino acids. CDR1 is SNHLY and CDR2 is FYNNEI in the germline V gene. V was clipped by 6 bases and J by 10 bases; unmatched bases: 5. CDR3 region: CASSGSGGEQFF. The CDR3 DNA sequence: TGTGCCAGCAGCGGGAGCGGGGGAGAGCAGTTCTTC.

The chain couples TRBV9 to TRBJ2-3; D is unclear. The CDR3 covers 13 residues. CDR1 SGDLS and CDR2 YYNGEE come from the germline V gene. The V end was cut by 3 bases, the J end by 5 bases, with 10 bases between. The CDR3 here is CASSGSPRDTQYF. The CDR3 nucleotides are TGTGCCAGCAGCGGCTCTCCTAGAGATACGCAGTATTTT.